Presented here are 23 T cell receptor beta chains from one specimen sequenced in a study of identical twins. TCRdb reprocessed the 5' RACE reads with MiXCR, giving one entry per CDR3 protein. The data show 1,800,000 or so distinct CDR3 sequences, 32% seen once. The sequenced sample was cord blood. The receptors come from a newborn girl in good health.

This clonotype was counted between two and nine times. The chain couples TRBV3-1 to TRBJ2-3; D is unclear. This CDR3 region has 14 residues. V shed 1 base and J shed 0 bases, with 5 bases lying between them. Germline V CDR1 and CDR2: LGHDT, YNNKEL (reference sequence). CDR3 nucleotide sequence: TGTGCCAGCAGCCAAGTCGTCAGCACAGATACGCAGTATTTT. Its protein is CASSQVVSTDTQYF.

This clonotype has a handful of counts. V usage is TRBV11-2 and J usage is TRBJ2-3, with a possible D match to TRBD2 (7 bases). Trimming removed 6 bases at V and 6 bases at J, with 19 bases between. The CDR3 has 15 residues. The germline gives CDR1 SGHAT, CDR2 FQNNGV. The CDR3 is CASSFRRGGFDTQYF. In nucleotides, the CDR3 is TGTGCCAGCAGTTTTAGGAGGGGGGGGTTCGATACGCAGTATTTT. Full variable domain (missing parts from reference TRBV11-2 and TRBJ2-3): EAGVAQSPRYKIIEKRQSVAFWCNPISGHATLYWYQQILGQGPKLLIQFQNNGVVDDSQLPKDRFSAERLKGVDSTLKIQPAKLEDSAVYLCASSFRRGGFDTQYFGPGTRLTVL.

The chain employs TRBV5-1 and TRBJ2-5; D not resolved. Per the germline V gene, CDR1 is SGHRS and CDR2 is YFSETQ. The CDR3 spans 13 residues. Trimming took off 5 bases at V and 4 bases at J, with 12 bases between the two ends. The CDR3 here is CASRSSRGETQYF. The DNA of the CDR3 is TGCGCCAGCAGGTCCAGCCGCGGAGAGACCCAGTACTTC.

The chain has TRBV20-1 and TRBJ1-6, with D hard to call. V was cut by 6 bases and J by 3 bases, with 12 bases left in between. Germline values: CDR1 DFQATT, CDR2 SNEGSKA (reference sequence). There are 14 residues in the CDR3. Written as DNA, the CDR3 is TGCAGTGCACGTCCGGGCCGCTATAATTCACCCCTCCACTTT. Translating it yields CSARPGRYNSPLHF.

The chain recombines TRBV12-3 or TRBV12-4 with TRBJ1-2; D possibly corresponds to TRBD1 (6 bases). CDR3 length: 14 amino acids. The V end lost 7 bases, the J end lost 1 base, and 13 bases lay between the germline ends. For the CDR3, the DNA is TGTGCCAGCACCCCTTCACAGGGTAACTATGGCTACACCTTC. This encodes CASTPSQGNYGYTF.

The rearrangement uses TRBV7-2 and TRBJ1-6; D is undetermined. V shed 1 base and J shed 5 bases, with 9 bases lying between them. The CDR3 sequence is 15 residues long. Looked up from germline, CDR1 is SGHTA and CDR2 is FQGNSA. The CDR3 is CASSLVGKHNSPLHF. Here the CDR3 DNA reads TGTGCCAGCAGCTTAGTCGGAAAACATAATTCACCCCTCCACTTT.

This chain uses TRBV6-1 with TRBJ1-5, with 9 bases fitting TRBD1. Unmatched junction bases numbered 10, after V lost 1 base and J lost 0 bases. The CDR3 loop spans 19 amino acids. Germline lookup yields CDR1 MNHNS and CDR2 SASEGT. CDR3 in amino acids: CASSEGWTGAPLSNQPQHF. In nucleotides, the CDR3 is TGTGCCAGCAGTGAAGGCTGGACAGGGGCCCCCCTTAGCAATCAGCCCCAGCATTTT.

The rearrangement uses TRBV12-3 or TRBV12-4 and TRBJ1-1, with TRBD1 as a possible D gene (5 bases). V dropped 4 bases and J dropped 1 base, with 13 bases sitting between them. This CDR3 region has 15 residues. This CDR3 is CASSSVGGTNTEAFF. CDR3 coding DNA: TGTGCCAGCAGTTCCGTGGGGGGTACGAACACTGAAGCTTTCTTT.

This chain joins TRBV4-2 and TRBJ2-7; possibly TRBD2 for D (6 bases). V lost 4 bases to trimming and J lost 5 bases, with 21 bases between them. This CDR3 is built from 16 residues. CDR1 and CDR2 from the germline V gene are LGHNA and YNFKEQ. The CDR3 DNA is TGTGCCAGCAGCCCCCGAGGATTGGGGAGGTTGAACGAGCAGTACTTC. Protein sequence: CASSPRGLGRLNEQYF.

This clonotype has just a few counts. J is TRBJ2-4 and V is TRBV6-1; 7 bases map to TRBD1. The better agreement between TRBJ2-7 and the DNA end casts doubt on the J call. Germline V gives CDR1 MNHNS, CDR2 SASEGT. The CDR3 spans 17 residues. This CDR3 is CASSEALPRDRPYEQYF. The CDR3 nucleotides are TGTGCCAGCAGTGAAGCGCTACCCCGGGACAGACCCTACGAGCAGTACTTC.

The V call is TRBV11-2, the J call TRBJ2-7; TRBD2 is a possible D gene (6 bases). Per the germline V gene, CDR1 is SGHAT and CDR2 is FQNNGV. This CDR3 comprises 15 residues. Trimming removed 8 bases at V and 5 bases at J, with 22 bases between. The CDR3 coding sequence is TGTGCCAGCCATAAGAGGCGGGACGTCTTACACGAGCAGTACTTC. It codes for CASHKRRDVLHEQYF.

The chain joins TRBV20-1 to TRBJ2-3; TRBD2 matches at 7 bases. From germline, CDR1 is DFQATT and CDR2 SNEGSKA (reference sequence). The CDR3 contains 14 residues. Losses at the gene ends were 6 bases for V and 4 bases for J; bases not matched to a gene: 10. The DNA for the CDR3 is TGCAGTGCCACGGGACTACTCCGCCCAGATACGCAGTATTTT. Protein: CSATGLLRPDTQYF.

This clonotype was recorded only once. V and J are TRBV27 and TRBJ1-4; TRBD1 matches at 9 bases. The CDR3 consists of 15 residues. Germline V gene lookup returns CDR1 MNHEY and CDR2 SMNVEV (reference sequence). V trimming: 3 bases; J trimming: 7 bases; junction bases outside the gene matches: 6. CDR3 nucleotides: TGTGCCAGCAGTTTGGTACAGGGGGCCTTTGAAAAACTGTTTTTT. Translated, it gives CASSLVQGAFEKLFF.

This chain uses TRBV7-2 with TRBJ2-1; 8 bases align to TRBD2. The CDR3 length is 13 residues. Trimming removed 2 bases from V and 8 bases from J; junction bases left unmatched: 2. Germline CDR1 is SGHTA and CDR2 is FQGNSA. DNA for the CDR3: TGTGCCAGCAGCTTACAACTAGCGGATGAGCAGTTCTTC. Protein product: CASSLQLADEQFF. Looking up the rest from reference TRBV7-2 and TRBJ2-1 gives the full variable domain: GAGVSQSPSNKVTEKGKDVELRCDPISGHTALYWYRQSLGQGLEFLIYFQGNSAPDKSGLPSDRFSAERTGGSVSTLTIQRTQQEDSAVYLCASSLQLADEQFFGPGTRLTVL.

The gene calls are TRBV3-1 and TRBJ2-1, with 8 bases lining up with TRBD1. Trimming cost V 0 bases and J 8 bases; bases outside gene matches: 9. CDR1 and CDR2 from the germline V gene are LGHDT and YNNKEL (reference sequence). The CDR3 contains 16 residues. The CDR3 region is CASSQDPVQGADEQFF. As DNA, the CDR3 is TGTGCCAGCAGCCAAGATCCTGTCCAGGGGGCAGATGAGCAGTTCTTC.

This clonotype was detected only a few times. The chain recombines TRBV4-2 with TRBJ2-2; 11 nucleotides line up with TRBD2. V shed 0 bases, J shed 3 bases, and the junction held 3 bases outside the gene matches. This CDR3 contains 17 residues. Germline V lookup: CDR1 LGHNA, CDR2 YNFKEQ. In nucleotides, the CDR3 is TGTGCCAGCAGCCAAGAAGGGACTAGCGGTTACACCGGGGAGCTGTTTTTT. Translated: CASSQEGTSGYTGELFF.

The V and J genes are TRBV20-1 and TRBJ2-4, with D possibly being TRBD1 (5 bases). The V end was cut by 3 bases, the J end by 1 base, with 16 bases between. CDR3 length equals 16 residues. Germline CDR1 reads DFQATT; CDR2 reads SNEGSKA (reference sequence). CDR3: CSASKGQGFAKNIQYF. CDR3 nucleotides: TGCAGTGCTAGTAAAGGGCAGGGTTTCGCCAAAAACATTCAGTACTTC.

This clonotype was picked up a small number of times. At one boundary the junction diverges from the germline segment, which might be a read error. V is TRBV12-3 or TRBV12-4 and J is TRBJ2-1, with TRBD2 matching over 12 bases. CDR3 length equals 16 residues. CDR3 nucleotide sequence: TGTGCCAGCAGTCTAGCGGGGGGGCCGTTGGACAATGAGCAGTTCTTC. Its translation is CASSLAGGPLDNEQFF.

CDR3 region: CASTAGNRGRGETQYF. The CDR3 bases are TGTGCCAGCACTGCGGGCAACAGGGGGAGAGGGGAGACCCAGTACTTC. The V gene is TRBV25-1, the J gene TRBJ2-5; 8 positions match TRBD1. The CDR3 sequence is 16 residues long. CDR1 and CDR2 from the germline V gene are MGHDK and SYGVNS. J was trimmed by 5 bases and V by 7 bases; bases with no gene match: 15.

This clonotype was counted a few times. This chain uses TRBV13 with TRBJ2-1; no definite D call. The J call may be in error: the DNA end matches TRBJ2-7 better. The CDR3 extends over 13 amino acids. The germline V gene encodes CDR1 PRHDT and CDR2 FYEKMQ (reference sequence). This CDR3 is CASSFVPNNEQYF. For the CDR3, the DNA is TGTGCCAGCAGCTTCGTACCGAACAATGAGCAGTACTTC.

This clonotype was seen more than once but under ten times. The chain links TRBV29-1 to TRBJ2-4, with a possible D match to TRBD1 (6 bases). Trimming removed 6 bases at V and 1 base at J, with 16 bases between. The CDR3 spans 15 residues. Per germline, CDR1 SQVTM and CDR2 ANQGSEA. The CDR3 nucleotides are TGCAGCGTGAAGACCCACACAGGGGCCAAAAACATTCAGTACTTC. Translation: CSVKTHTGAKNIQYF.

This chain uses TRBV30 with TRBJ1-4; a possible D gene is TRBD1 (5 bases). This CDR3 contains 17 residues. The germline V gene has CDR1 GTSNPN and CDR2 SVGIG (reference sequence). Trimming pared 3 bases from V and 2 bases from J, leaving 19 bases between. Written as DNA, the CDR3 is TGTGCCTGGAGGGCGGGGGGACTCTTTAATACTAATGAAAAACTGTTTTTT. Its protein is CAWRAGGLFNTNEKLFF.

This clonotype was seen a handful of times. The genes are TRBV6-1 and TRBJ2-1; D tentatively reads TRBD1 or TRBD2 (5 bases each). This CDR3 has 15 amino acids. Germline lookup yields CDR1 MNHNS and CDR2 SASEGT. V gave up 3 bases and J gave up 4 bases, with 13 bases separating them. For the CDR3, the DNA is TGTGCCAGCAGTGATGGGGCCCGGGGATACAATGAGCAGTTCTTC. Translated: CASSDGARGYNEQFF.